This passage covers 31 T cell receptor beta chains from one sample sequenced in a study of CD8+ T cells in alopecia areata. Once RNA had been extracted, it was reverse transcribed into cDNA to act as the sequencing template. This table comes from immunoSEQ multiplex PCR, and its TCRdb copy is limited to in-frame clones, with some not included. The sample presents roughly 260,000 clones, none singletons. Separation of pooled cutaneous lymph node cells was by sorting with CD4, CD8alpha, NKG2D, NKG2ACE and other markers. Sequencing was carried out using CD4+ T cells sorted from a lymph node. Receptor source: a C3H/HeJ mouse with alopecia areata. This mouse strain has H2-k as its MHC haplotype.

This clone was observed many times. Any gene name here is a mouse gene name. The read is 3 residues too short to cover the CDR3 end, so that end is filled in from the germline J gene. V usage is TRBV17 and J usage is TRBJ1-6; 10 bases are a match to TRBD1. TRBJ1-6 is an ORF, with its function uncertain. Germline V gene data show CDR1 as MNHDT and CDR2 as YYDKIL. The V and J ends lost 5 bases and 1 base, in that order; junction bases with no gene match: 5. The CDR3 is 17 amino acids. Here the CDR3 reads CASSDRDRGSYNSPLYF. The part of the CDR3 DNA that was read is TGTGCTAGCAGTGACCGGGACAGGGGATCCTATAATTCGCCC.

This clone was observed a handful of times. Here the gene names and germline are mouse. Read data end 4 residues before the CDR3 end; the end is taken from the germline J gene. The chain recombines TRBV13-1 with TRBJ2-5; D remains unclear. The V end lost 5 bases, the J end lost 1 base, and 8 bases lay between the germline ends. In germline, CDR1 is NSHNY, CDR2 SYGAGN. The CDR3 has 13 residues. The CDR3 bases that were read are TGTGCCAGCAGGAGGGTTGACCAAGAC. As protein: CASRRVDQD. The full CDR3 protein is CASRRVDQDTQYF.

This clone was observed a few times. Gene names are mouse gene names. Additional DNA sequences in this sample encode the identical CDR3. CDR3 region: CASGPGLGEDTQYF. The CDR3 bases that were read are TGTGCCAGCGGTCCGGGACTGGGGGAAGAC. The chain employs TRBV13-2 and TRBJ2-5; 11 positions agree with TRBD2. From the germline J gene comes the end of the CDR3, since the read stops 4 residues before it. Germline CDR1 NNHNN, CDR2 SYGAGS (reference sequence). The CDR3 has 14 amino acids.

This clone was detected a few times. The gene symbols are mouse symbols. This CDR3 is also generated by other DNA sequences in the sample. The CDR3 region is CASSEPRGSAETLYF. CDR3 DNA, as far as it was read: TGTGCCAGCAGTGAGCCCAGGGGTAGTGCAGAA. The rearrangement joins TRBV13-1 to TRBJ2-3, with D possibly being TRBD1 (6 bases). The missing CDR3 end, 4 residues past where the read stops, is filled in from the germline J gene. Between the trimmed V and J ends, which lost 2 bases and 0 bases, there was a span of 10 bases. CDR1 NSHNY and CDR2 SYGAGN come from the germline V gene. The CDR3 covers 15 residues.

This clone was picked up a small number of times. Germline and genes here are mouse. The read halts 4 residues ahead of the CDR3 end, with the missing end drawn from the germline J gene. This CDR3 is also generated by other DNA sequences in the sample. This chain joins TRBV1 and TRBJ2-7, with 7 bases that match TRBD2. The CDR3 covers 13 residues. V lost 3 bases, J lost 3 bases, and 2 bases stayed unmatched. Per the germline V gene, CDR1 is NSQYPW and CDR2 is LRSPGD (reference sequence). The CDR3 sequence: CTCSAGGSYEQYF. The covered CDR3 bases are TGCACCTGCAGTGCTGGGGGGAGCTAT.

A word on this clone: Genes and germline are mouse. From the germline J gene comes the end of the CDR3, since the read stops 4 residues before it. The J gene is TRBJ2-2, the V gene TRBV5; 9 bases are a match to TRBD2. Germline CDR1 and CDR2: LGHNA and YNLKQL (reference sequence). Trimming took 0 bases from V and 0 from J; bases not matched to a gene: 5. The CDR3 has 18 residues. CDR3 region: CASSQDGRLGANTGQLYF. Incomplete CDR3 DNA: TGTGCCAGCAGCCAAGATGGCCGACTGGGGGCAAACACCGGG.

This clone was detected many times. Gene names denote mouse genes. The read ends 4 residues before the CDR3 terminus; that terminus is restored from the germline J gene. The genes are TRBV1 and TRBJ1-2, with 7 bases matching TRBD1. The CDR3 is 15 amino acids. The V segment lost 2 bases and the J segment 1 base; nucleotides outside the gene matches: 4. CDR1 and CDR2 from the germline V gene are NSQYPW and LRSPGD (reference sequence). CDR3 DNA (partial): TGCACCTGCAGTGCACACAGGGGAGTAAACTCC. It specifies CTCSAHRGVNS. The whole CDR3 region reads CTCSAHRGVNSDYTF.

This clone was seen a few times. Each gene name is a mouse one. The read halts 4 residues ahead of the CDR3 end, with the missing end drawn from the germline J gene. This chain joins TRBV13-2 and TRBJ2-1, with 11 bases matching TRBD1. Trimming at V came to 3 bases and at J to 5 bases, leaving 4 bases not matched to a gene. CDR1 and CDR2 from the germline V gene are NNHNN and SYGAGS (reference sequence). The CDR3 totals 15 residues. The sequenced part of the CDR3 DNA is TGTGCCAGCGGTGTCCCGGGACAGGGGGATGCT. Translation gives CASGVPGQGDA. The whole CDR3 protein is CASGVPGQGDAEQFF.

This clone was seen only a few times. Mouse names are used for the genes. The read halts 4 residues ahead of the CDR3 end, with the missing end drawn from the germline J gene. The same CDR3 arises from other DNA sequences in this sample as well. The V and J genes are TRBV31 and TRBJ2-3; D remains unclear. V lost 0 bases and J lost 0, with 1 base in between. Germline CDR1 is GKSSPN and CDR2 is SITVG. The CDR3 sequence is 12 residues long. The sequenced CDR3 bases are TGTGCCTGGAGTCTGAGTGCAGAA. Its translation: CAWSLSAE. The CDR3 as a whole reads CAWSLSAETLYF.

Details on this clone: The listed genes are named as in mouse. The read gets to within 4 residues of the CDR3 end, and the germline J gene fills in the rest. The J gene is TRBJ2-3, the V gene TRBV1, with 9 bases that match TRBD1. CDR1 NSQYPW and CDR2 LRSPGD come from the germline V gene (reference sequence). The V segment lost 5 bases and the J segment 1 base; nucleotides outside the gene matches: 4. The CDR3 is made up of 15 amino acids. The CDR3 sequence is CTCSPGTGRAETLYF. The part of the CDR3 DNA that was read is TGCACCTGCAGTCCCGGGACAGGGCGTGCAGAA.

This clone was detected a few times. Any gene name here is a mouse gene name. Sequencing ends 4 residues short of the CDR3 end; the germline J gene provides the rest. V gene TRBV1 combines with J gene TRBJ2-5; D might be TRBD1 (5 bases). Looked up from germline, CDR1 is NSQYPW and CDR2 is LRSPGD (reference sequence). The CDR3 loop spans 15 amino acids. Trimming took off 0 bases at V and 0 bases at J, with 7 bases between the two ends. CDR3 protein: CTCSAEGVNQDTQYF. The sequenced CDR3 bases are TGCACCTGCAGTGCAGAAGGGGTTAACCAAGAC.

This clone was counted between two and nine times. Gene and germline names: mouse. The CDR3 is cut off 4 residues early in the read; its end comes from the germline J gene. The V gene is TRBV13-1, the J gene TRBJ2-5, with 12 bases aligning to TRBD2. The CDR3 extends over 16 amino acids. Germline V gives CDR1 NSHNY, CDR2 SYGAGN. J lost 1 base, V lost 5 bases, and 5 bases had no gene match. CDR3 protein: CASSAGTGGYQDTQYF. The CDR3 bases that were read are TGTGCCAGCAGCGCCGGGACTGGGGGGTACCAAGAC.

This clone occurred a few times. Any gene name here is a mouse gene name. Read sequence stops 4 residues before the CDR3 end, and the germline J gene provides the missing end. The rearrangement links TRBV13-3 to TRBJ2-3; 8 positions agree with TRBD2. This CDR3 is 16 amino acids long. After removal of 6 bases from V and 2 bases from J, the junction contained 11 bases not matched to a gene. The germline CDR1 and CDR2 sequences are NNHDY and SYVADS. CDR3: CASTLWGDRDAETLYF. Incomplete CDR3 DNA: TGTGCCAGCACCCTCTGGGGGGATCGGGATGCAGAA.

On this clone: Gene names and germline refer to mouse. Additional DNA sequences in this sample encode the identical CDR3. The CDR3 bases that were read are TGTGCCAGCAGTAGGGGACAGGGAGACTCC. This sequence encodes CASSRGQGDS. The complete CDR3 protein is CASSRGQGDSDYTF. The gene calls are TRBV19 and TRBJ1-2; 9 nucleotides agree with TRBD1. The read is 4 residues too short to cover the CDR3 end, so that end is filled in from the germline J gene. Germline trimming cut 3 bases from V and 3 bases from J; bases unmatched to any gene: 3. This CDR3 has 14 residues. CDR1 and CDR2 (germline): FNHDT, SITEND (reference sequence). Supplemented by reference TRBV19 and TRBJ1-2, the full variable domain reads GGIITQTPKFLIGQEGQKLTLKCQQNFNHDTMYWYRQDSGKGLRLIYYSITENDLQKGDLSEGYDASREKKSSFSLTVTSAQKNEMAVFLCASSRGQGDSDYTFGSGTRLLVI.

To note about this clone: Germline and genes: mouse. The CDR3 sequence: CASSDALVTGYAEQFF. The sequenced part of the CDR3 DNA is TGTGCCAGCAGTGATGCACTAGTGACTGGCTATGCT. The J gene is TRBJ2-1, the V gene TRBV13-1; D might be TRBD2 (6 bases). The read gets to within 4 residues of the CDR3 end, and the germline J gene fills in the rest. V was clipped by 0 bases and J by 3 bases, with 13 bases between them. CDR1 and CDR2 from the germline V gene are NSHNY and SYGAGN. The CDR3 contains 16 residues.

A word on this clone: Genes here carry mouse names. The CDR3 extends 4 residues past the end of the read, so its final part is completed from the germline J gene. This chain uses TRBV19 with TRBJ2-5; TRBD2 agrees at 11 bases. The CDR3 covers 16 residues. V dropped 5 bases and J dropped 0; count of bases not matched to a gene: 5. Germline CDR1 reads FNHDT; CDR2 reads SITEND (reference sequence). Incomplete CDR3 DNA: TGTGCCAGCAGGAGACTGGGGGGGAATAACCAAGAC. It is translated as CASRRLGGNNQD. The full CDR3 protein reads CASRRLGGNNQDTQYF.

As to this clone: The genes are named according to mouse. Coverage ceases 4 residues before the CDR3 finishes, and the germline J gene fills in the end. This chain connects TRBV1 to TRBJ2-1; D remains ambiguous. From germline, CDR1 is NSQYPW and CDR2 LRSPGD (reference sequence). The CDR3 length is 14 residues. The germline V and J ends were trimmed by 1 base and 5 bases, with 9 bases remaining between them. CDR3 sequence reads: CTCSAGQINAEQFF. CDR3 bases read: TGCACCTGCAGTGCAGGACAAATCAATGCT.

This clone was seen a few times. Gene names refer to mouse genes. The CDR3 is cut off 4 residues early in the read; its end comes from the germline J gene. This rearrangement joins TRBV13-1 to TRBJ2-5; 7 nucleotides agree with TRBD1. The CDR3 runs to 12 residues. V was pared by 5 bases and J by 3 bases, with 0 bases of the junction left unmatched. In germline, CDR1 is NSHNY, CDR2 SYGAGN. CDR3 amino acids: CASRTGQDTQYF. CDR3 bases read: TGTGCCAGCAGGACAGGGCAAGAC.

This clone has ten or more counts. Each gene name is a mouse one. The DNA ends 4 residues before the CDR3 does, and the rest of the CDR3 is filled in from the germline J gene. The same CDR3 arises from other DNA sequences in this sample as well. The genes are TRBV31 and TRBJ2-1, with D unresolved. This CDR3 has 11 residues. CDR1 is GKSSPN, CDR2 SITVG, per germline. V dropped 0 bases and J dropped 4 bases, with 1 base sitting between them. The CDR3 bases that were read are TGTGCCTGGAGTCTATATGCT. This sequence encodes CAWSLYA. From start to end, the CDR3 is CAWSLYAEQFF.

This clone appeared a few times. Mouse gene names apply. The CDR3 goes on 4 residues after the read ends, and that part is filled in from the germline J gene. J is TRBJ2-7 and V is TRBV13-3; 9 bases are a match to TRBD2. The J segment lost 0 bases and the V segment lost 5 bases, leaving 6 bases of the junction unmatched. Germline loops: CDR1 NNHDY, CDR2 SYVADS. The CDR3 covers 15 residues. The sequenced part of the CDR3 DNA is TGTGCCAGCAGAGGACTGGGGTCGAGCTCCTAT. Amino acids: CASRGLGSSSY. The full-length CDR3 reads as CASRGLGSSSYEQYF.

The sample holds a few counts of this clone. The germline and genes are mouse ones. Other DNA sequences within the sample encode an identical CDR3. The chain's CDR3 is CASGDAGGDEQYF. The covered CDR3 bases are TGTGCCAGCGGTGATGCTGGGGGCGAT. The chain has TRBV13-2 and TRBJ2-7; a weak D match, TRBD2 (7 bases). The read comes to an end 4 residues before the CDR3 does, leaving the germline J gene to fill in the end. The length of the CDR3 is 13 residues. The V gene's germline CDR1 is NNHNN and CDR2 SYGAGS (reference sequence).

There are a few counts of this clone. Mouse germline and gene names are used. The CDR3 goes on 4 residues after the read ends, and that part is filled in from the germline J gene. The chain uses TRBV13-3 and TRBJ2-5, with D maybe TRBD1 (6 bases). CDR3 size: 15 residues. The germline gives CDR1 NNHDY, CDR2 SYVADS. The CDR3: CASRPPQGRGDTQYF. The part of the CDR3 DNA that was read is TGTGCCAGCAGGCCCCCACAGGGAAGGGGGGAC.

A remark on this clone: The gene symbols are mouse symbols. The DNA ends 4 residues before the CDR3 does, and the rest of the CDR3 is filled in from the germline J gene. V usage is TRBV5 and J usage is TRBJ2-1; TRBD1 agrees at 7 bases. The CDR3 is made up of 14 amino acids. V lost 4 bases to trimming and J lost 3 bases; unmatched junction nucleotides: 3. The germline V gene has CDR1 LGHNA and CDR2 YNLKQL (reference sequence). CDR3 sequence: CASSPGQIYAEQFF. The CDR3 bases that were read are TGTGCCAGCAGCCCGGGACAGATCTATGCT.

With regard to this clone: All gene names here are mouse names. The read gets to within 4 residues of the CDR3 end, and the germline J gene fills in the rest. The J gene is TRBJ2-4, the V gene TRBV13-1, with D maybe TRBD1 (6 bases). CDR1 is NSHNY and CDR2 is SYGAGN in the germline V gene. Trimming removed 3 bases from V and 0 bases from J, with 8 bases in between. This CDR3 region has 14 residues. CDR3 in amino acids: CASSGRGSQNTLYF. The covered CDR3 bases are TGTGCCAGCAGTGGCAGGGGTAGTCAAAAC.

In regard to this clone: All gene names here are mouse names. Coverage ceases 4 residues before the CDR3 finishes, and the germline J gene fills in the end. The chain links TRBV17 to TRBJ2-4; 11 nucleotides line up with TRBD2. V lost 2 bases and J lost 0; bases outside the gene matches: 4. CDR1 and CDR2 (germline): MNHDT, YYDKIL. The CDR3 totals 17 residues. CDR3 DNA, as far as it was read: TGTGCTAGCAGTAGAACTGGGGGGGCGCTTAGTCAAAAC. Translating gives CASSRTGGALSQN. The entire CDR3 is CASSRTGGALSQNTLYF.

This clone was counted at least ten times. Gene names refer to mouse genes. The CDR3 end lies 4 residues beyond the end of the read and is filled in from the germline J gene. The rearrangement joins TRBV17 to TRBJ2-5; D is perhaps TRBD1 (5 bases). Germline loops: CDR1 MNHDT, CDR2 YYDKIL. The CDR3 contains 13 residues. CDR3 DNA (partial): TGTGCTAGCAGTAGACGCAGGGAGGAC. Translation: CASSRRRED. The full CDR3 is CASSRRREDTQYF.

This clone was seen many times. Mouse gene names apply. The observed sequence ends 4 residues before the CDR3 terminus, with the missing tail filled in from the germline J gene. The same CDR3 is also encoded by other DNA sequences in this sample. The V call is TRBV5, the J call TRBJ2-5; TRBD1 matches 7 bases. Germline CDR1 and CDR2: LGHNA and YNLKQL (reference sequence). J was trimmed by 3 bases and V by 4 bases; bases with no gene match: 1. The CDR3 runs to 13 residues. The CDR3 sequence is CASSPGQQDTQYF. The CDR3 bases that were read are TGTGCCAGCAGCCCGGGACAGCAAGAC.

This clone was found a few times. Mouse gene names and germline throughout. The read finishes 4 residues shy of the CDR3 end, and the germline J gene is used to complete it. The V call is TRBV13-2, the J call TRBJ2-1; 10 bases fit TRBD2. CDR1 NNHNN and CDR2 SYGAGS come from the germline V gene (reference sequence). The length of the CDR3 is 17 residues. CDR3 region: CASGDAGLGGRGAEQFF. CDR3 DNA (partial): TGTGCCAGCGGTGATGCAGGGCTGGGGGGGCGCGGAGCT.

This clone was seen more than once but under ten times. Mouse gene names and germline throughout. The read ends 4 residues shy of where the CDR3 ends; the end is completed using the germline J gene. This rearrangement joins TRBV13-3 to TRBJ2-7, with 11 bases aligning to TRBD2. The CDR3 loop spans 14 amino acids. Germline lookup yields CDR1 NNHDY and CDR2 SYVADS. CDR3 DNA (partial): TGTGCCAGCAGTCGGACTGGGGGGCCATAT. Amino acid sequence: CASSRTGGPY. The whole CDR3 sequence is CASSRTGGPYEQYF.

Of note for this clone: Mouse germline and gene names are used. Sequencing ends 4 residues short of the CDR3 end; the germline J gene provides the rest. This chain uses TRBV21 with TRBJ1-2; TRBD1 agrees at 7 bases. TRBV21 carries the ORF label, with uncertain function. The J segment lost 4 bases and the V segment lost 3 bases, leaving 2 bases of the junction unmatched. CDR3 length: 13 residues. The CDR3 here is CASSQTGRSDYTF. The sequenced CDR3 bases are TGTGCTAGCAGTCAGACAGGGCGCTCC.

This clone was observed many times. Genes here carry mouse names. The observed sequence ends 4 residues before the CDR3 terminus, with the missing tail filled in from the germline J gene. Different DNA sequences within this sample yield the same CDR3. The chain carries TRBV31 and TRBJ2-3; weak D call: TRBD2 (7 bases). CDR3 length: 14 residues. Germline values: CDR1 GKSSPN, CDR2 SITVG. V dropped 1 base and J dropped 0 bases, with 8 bases sitting between them. CDR3 DNA, as far as it was read: TGTGCCTGGAGTCGGGGGGCTAGTGCAGAA. Translated: CAWSRGASAE. The CDR3 in its entirety is CAWSRGASAETLYF.